A single sample is the source of the 27 T cell receptor beta chains below, sequenced in a study of blood T cell repertoires in COVID-19 (dated by TCRdb to about 2020). Library preparation employed the immunoSEQ multiplex PCR assay. In TCRdb, the immuneACCESS table is reduced to in-frame sequences with V and J assigned. These tables do not hold every clone; where another copy was compared, an unresolved V gene accounts for under half, and the others remain unexplained. The sample records 350,000 or so clones, roughly 90% of which are singletons. The ten largest clones add up to about 0.94% of the sample. The specimen sequenced was PBMCs or T cells enriched from blood (not recorded which). These receptors were collected from a woman aged 25 to 39 who had been exposed to COVID-19.

The V gene is TRBV21-1, the J gene TRBJ2-2; the table names TRBD2, a call not compared with the DNA. TRBV21-1 is termed a pseudogene. This CDR3 comprises 18 residues. The CDR3 spells CASSKALQEGSGTGELFF. The CDR3 DNA sequence: TGTGCCAGCAGCAAAGCGCTTCAGGAGGGATCGGGCACCGGGGAGCTGTTTTTT.

The V and J genes are TRBV4-1 and TRBJ1-6; 7 bases are a match to TRBD1. V lost 6 bases and J lost 10; bases outside the gene matches: 12. There are 15 residues in the CDR3. The germline V gene has CDR1 MGHRA and CDR2 YSYEKL. CDR3 protein: CASSVGDRVVSPLHF. As DNA, the CDR3 is TGCGCCAGCAGTGTAGGAGACAGGGTCGTATCACCCCTCCACTTT.

There are a few counts of this clone. This chain joins TRBV5-8 and TRBJ2-1, with 7 nucleotides matching TRBD2. Germline lookup yields CDR1 SGHTS and CDR2 YDEGEE. The junction had 12 bases not matched to a gene; V was cut back by 4 bases and J by 5 bases. The CDR3 is 16 residues long. DNA for the CDR3: TGTGCCAGCAGCCCCGGGTTGCGCGGGAGAAACAATGAGCAGTTCTTC. Translation gives CASSPGLRGRNNEQFF.

The chain combines TRBV19 with TRBJ1-4; TRBD1 might be the D (6 bases). The length of the CDR3 is 15 residues. The ends were cut back, 4 bases at V and 8 bases at J, with 17 bases in the middle. From germline, CDR1 is LNHDA and CDR2 SQIVND (reference sequence). CDR3 bases: TGTGCCAGTAGTACAAATATGGCAGGGGCCGAAAAACTGTTTTTT. This encodes CASSTNMAGAEKLFF.

The chain couples TRBV7-2 to TRBJ1-1; D possibly corresponds to TRBD1 (5 bases). The CDR3 totals 14 residues. In germline, CDR1 is SGHTA, CDR2 FQGNSA. The V and J ends lost 8 bases and 0 bases respectively, with 13 bases between them. The chain's CDR3 is CASRRGYMNTEAFF. In DNA form, the CDR3 reads TGTGCCAGCCGGAGGGGATATATGAACACTGAAGCTTTCTTT.

This chain links TRBV4-2 with TRBJ2-1; 8 bases match TRBD2. V lost 2 bases to trimming and J lost 0 bases; unmatched junction nucleotides: 9. The CDR3 totals 18 residues. CDR1 LGHNA and CDR2 YNFKEQ come from the germline V gene. The CDR3, as DNA: TGTGCCAGCAGCCAACTGGGGCGCGGGGGGAGCTCCTACAATGAGCAGTTCTTC. Translated, it gives CASSQLGRGGSSYNEQFF.

The chain has TRBV27 and TRBJ2-1, with 14 bases aligning to TRBD2. The CDR3 contains 16 residues. Germline trimming cut 2 bases from V and 8 bases from J; bases unmatched to any gene: 5. Looked up from germline, CDR1 is MNHEY and CDR2 is SMNVEV (reference sequence). The CDR3 nucleotides read TGTGCCAGCAGTTTAATGGGACTAGCGGGAGCCGATGAGCAGTTCTTC. Translated, it gives CASSLMGLAGADEQFF.

The V call is TRBV6-5, the J call TRBJ1-2; D unresolved. From germline, CDR1 is MNHEY and CDR2 SVGAGI. The CDR3 spans 13 residues. V lost 0 bases to trimming and J lost 6 bases, with 8 bases between them. CDR3 loop: CASSYSGSDGYTF. The CDR3 DNA reads TGTGCCAGCAGTTACTCAGGGAGCGATGGCTACACCTTC.

This sequence joins TRBV28 and TRBJ2-7; unclear D gene. The CDR3 spans 14 residues. Between the trimmed V and J ends, which lost 5 bases and 0 bases, there was a span of 11 bases. CDR1 MDHEN and CDR2 SYDVKM come from the germline V gene. CDR3 amino acids: CASSRPWSSYEQYF. The CDR3 nucleotides read TGTGCCAGCAGTCGTCCATGGAGCTCCTACGAGCAGTACTTC.

V usage is TRBV28 and J usage is TRBJ2-1, with a tentative D call TRBD1 (6 bases). The V and J ends lost 9 bases and 9 bases respectively, with 9 bases between them. Germline CDR1 reads MDHEN; CDR2 reads SYDVKM. This CDR3 is built from 10 residues. DNA of the CDR3: TGTGCCAGTGGGGGCGGTGAGCAGTTCTTC. Its translation: CASGGGEQFF.

The rearrangement uses TRBV15 and TRBJ1-2, with D uncertain. Germline V gene sequence: CDR1 LNHNV, CDR2 YYDKDF (reference sequence). Trimming stripped 1 base from V and 3 bases from J, with 15 bases between. The CDR3 loop spans 16 amino acids. CDR3 coding DNA: TGTGCCACCAGCAGAGCGCAGAACCGAATCCACTATGGCTACACCTTC. Translation gives CATSRAQNRIHYGYTF.

This chain connects TRBV11-3 to TRBJ2-7, with TRBD1 as a possible D gene (7 bases). CDR1 and CDR2 (germline): SGHNT, YENEEA. CDR3 length: 15 residues. Trimming removed 0 bases from V and 2 bases from J, with 11 bases in between. The CDR3 loop is CASSLDQGGTYEQYF. The CDR3 DNA reads TGTGCCAGCAGCTTAGATCAGGGGGGAACCTACGAGCAGTACTTC.

This chain connects TRBV9 to TRBJ2-1; 8 nucleotides match TRBD1. V shed 0 bases, J shed 6 bases, and the junction held 5 bases outside the gene matches. The CDR3 has 15 residues. The germline V gene encodes CDR1 SGDLS and CDR2 YYNGEE. The CDR3 sequence: CASSVEIQGGNEQFF. In nucleotides, the CDR3 is TGTGCCAGCAGCGTAGAGATACAGGGGGGCAATGAGCAGTTCTTC.

In nucleotides, the CDR3 is TGTGCCGCCCGGTCGGGGAGCAATCAGCCCCAGCATTTT. It codes for CAARSGSNQPQHF. V is TRBV10-3 and J is TRBJ1-5; no firm D call. V was pared by 11 bases and J by 1 base, with 12 bases between. Germline CDR1 ENHRY, CDR2 SYGVKD. This CDR3 has 13 residues.

This chain uses TRBV6-5 with TRBJ2-7, with 11 bases fitting TRBD1. The CDR3 loop spans 16 amino acids. In germline, CDR1 is MNHEY, CDR2 SVGAGI. With V trimmed by 2 bases and J by 5 bases, 8 bases remained unmatched. The CDR3 DNA follows: TGTGCCAGCAGTTACCGAGGGACAGGGGGATCCGACGAGCAGTACTTC. Protein sequence: CASSYRGTGGSDEQYF.

The table lists this clone with a count of one. This chain joins TRBV19 and TRBJ1-4, with D unresolved. The CDR3 is 14 amino acids. Germline lookup yields CDR1 LNHDA and CDR2 SQIVND (reference sequence). CDR3 region: CATSNRATNEKLFF. The CDR3 DNA sequence: TGTGCTACATCCAATCGGGCAACTAATGAAAAACTGTTTTTT. Based on the CDR3 plus reference TRBV19 and TRBJ1-4, the full variable domain is DGGITQSPKYLFRKEGQNVTLSCEQNLNHDAMYWYRQDPGQGLRLIYYSQIVNDFQKGDIAEGYSVSREKKESFPLTVTSAQKNPTAFYLCATSNRATNEKLFFGSGTQLSVL.

This chain joins TRBV28 and TRBJ2-5; possible D gene TRBD2, 6 bases. The CDR3 spans 14 residues. Germline CDR1 is MDHEN and CDR2 is SYDVKM. Trimming removed 2 bases at V and 1 base at J, with 8 bases between. Written as DNA, the CDR3 is TGTGCCAGCAGTTTAGGGGGGACCCAAGAGACCCAGTACTTC. Residues: CASSLGGTQETQYF.

This rearrangement joins TRBV29-1 to TRBJ1-1; D perhaps matches TRBD1 (5 bases). CDR1 and CDR2 (germline): SQVTM, ANQGSEA. The CDR3 contains 13 residues. V gave up 7 bases and J gave up 0 bases, with 12 bases separating them. CDR3 residues: CSGQQVLNTEAFF. As DNA, the CDR3 is TGCAGCGGACAACAGGTTTTGAACACTGAAGCTTTCTTT.

The chain has TRBV7-2 and TRBJ2-1; D is perhaps TRBD2 (5 bases). This CDR3 has 15 amino acids. Germline V gene sequence: CDR1 SGHTA, CDR2 FQGNSA. V gave up 8 bases and J gave up 5 bases, with 19 bases separating them. The CDR3 nucleotides read TGTGCCAGCCCGAATACGGGGTATCTAAACAATGAGCAGTTCTTC. Translated, it gives CASPNTGYLNNEQFF. Filled out from reference TRBV7-2 and TRBJ2-1, the complete variable domain reads GAGVSQSPSNKVTEKGKDVELRCDPISGHTALYWYRQSLGQGLEFLIYFQGNSAPDKSGLPSDRFSAERTGGSVSTLTIQRTQQEDSAVYLCASPNTGYLNNEQFFGPGTRLTVL.

The genes are TRBV6-4 and TRBJ1-1; no reliable D call. Germline loops: CDR1 MRHNA, CDR2 SNTAGT. There are 13 residues in the CDR3. V was cut by 8 bases and J by 5 bases, with 15 bases left in between. The CDR3 is CASRREGGTEAFF. Written as DNA, the CDR3 is TGTGCCAGCCGAAGGGAGGGCGGGACTGAAGCTTTCTTT.

The V and J genes are TRBV28 and TRBJ1-2; no clear D. The CDR3 runs 15 residues. CDR1 is MDHEN, CDR2 SYDVKM, per germline. V lost 4 bases to trimming and J lost 5 bases, with 17 bases between them. The CDR3 sequence: CASSSGAGWTYGYTF. The CDR3 DNA reads TGTGCCAGCAGTTCCGGTGCTGGTTGGACTTATGGCTACACCTTC.

This chain connects TRBV9 to TRBJ1-2, with 7 bases matching TRBD1. Germline CDR1 and CDR2: SGDLS and YYNGEE. The CDR3 loop spans 13 amino acids. V dropped 3 bases and J dropped 8; count of bases not matched to a gene: 7. The CDR3 sequence: CASSEDRDRGYTF. The CDR3 DNA reads TGTGCCAGCAGCGAAGACAGGGACCGAGGCTACACCTTC. The full variable domain, in which reference TRBV9 and TRBJ1-2 provide the parts outside the CDR3, is DSGVTQTPKHLITATGQRVTLRCSPRSGDLSVYWYQQSLDQGLQFLIQYYNGEERAKGNILERFSAQQFPDLHSELNLSSLELGDSALYFCASSEDRDRGYTFGSGTRLTVV.

This chain connects TRBV7-9 to TRBJ2-7; TRBD1 matches 9 bases. After removal of 5 bases from V and 3 bases from J, the junction contained 11 bases not matched to a gene. CDR1 SEHNR and CDR2 FQNEAQ come from the germline V gene (reference sequence). This CDR3 spans 16 amino acids. CDR3 nucleotide sequence: TGTGCCAGCAGCAAACCTACAGGGGGCGCGGACTACGAGCAGTACTTC. Protein product: CASSKPTGGADYEQYF.

The chain links TRBV29-1 to TRBJ2-5; tentatively, D is TRBD1 (5 bases). From germline, CDR1 is SQVTM and CDR2 ANQGSEA. V was clipped by 8 bases and J by 2 bases, with 15 bases between them. This CDR3 comprises 13 residues. CDR3 sequence (DNA): TGCAGCCAGTTGGGGCCAGGACAAGAGACCCAGTACTTC. As protein: CSQLGPGQETQYF. The entire variable domain, with the rest obtained from reference TRBV29-1 and TRBJ2-5, is as follows: SAVISQKPSRDICQRGTSLTIQCQVDSQVTMMFWYRQQPGQSLTLIATANQGSEATYESGFVIDKFPISRPNLTFSTLTVSNMSPEDSSIYLCSQLGPGQETQYFGPGTRLLVL.

V and J are TRBV23-1 and TRBJ2-4, with D uncertain. TRBV23-1 is recorded as an ORF, its role being uncertain. V was clipped by 4 bases and J by 0 bases, with 13 bases between them. The CDR3 spans 16 residues. CDR3 sequence (DNA): TGCGCCAGCAGTCGATGTCACGCTACAGCCAAAAACATTCAGTACTTC. Amino acid sequence: CASSRCHATAKNIQYF.

The chain couples TRBV6-4 to TRBJ2-1; weak D call: TRBD2 (6 bases). Germline-derived CDR1 and CDR2 are MRHNA and SNTAGT. V was clipped by 3 bases and J by 6 bases, with 15 bases between them. The CDR3 runs to 15 residues. CDR3 DNA: TGTGCCAGCAGTGAAACTAGCCTCCCGATCAATGAGCAGTTCTTC. Translation: CASSETSLPINEQFF.

The chain employs TRBV12-3 or TRBV12-4 and TRBJ2-7; D remains ambiguous. CDR3 length equals 13 residues. Trimming shortened V by 3 bases and J by 3 bases, and 9 bases separated the two germline ends. The CDR3 sequence is CASSFRLVYEQYF. As DNA, the CDR3 is TGTGCCAGCAGTTTCAGACTGGTCTACGAGCAGTACTTC.